This T cell receptor (beta chain) emerged from a study of blood T cell repertoires in COVID-19. Across the whole study: The samples span acute and convalescent COVID-19 from the United States, Italy and Spain. PBMCs, B-cell-depleted T cells, or T cells provided the cDNA or gDNA that made up the material.

With 1 base removed from V and 1 base from J, the gap between germline ends came to 8 bases. CDR1 is SGHDT, CDR2 YYEEEE, per germline. The CDR3 runs 14 residues. Original methodology: It was from reference gene primer amplification that nucleated cell counts were estimated. TCRdb's copy holds only in-frame clones and misses some; the assay was immunoSEQ multiplex PCR. V and J calls and clone size are those listed in that table; D and trimming were worked out from the DNA. The top ten clones hold 15% to 20% of a sample with tens of thousands of clones, approximately 80% of them seen once. The sequence was obtained from a woman aged 60 to 75 with acute or convalescent COVID-19. The rearrangement links TRBV5-6 to TRBJ1-1, with D unresolved. Sequencing was carried out using peripheral blood. In DNA, the CDR3 is TGTGCCAGCAGCTTGAGGGAGACGAACACTGAAGCTTTCTTT. Translation gives CASSLRETNTEAFF.